Following are 5 T cell receptor beta chains from one sample sequenced in a study of cytomegalovirus exposure and HLA in healthy donors. Primers: 60 Vbeta forward and 13 Jbeta reverse. Assay used: immunoSEQ multiplex PCR; TCRdb lists only in-frame clones, some missing. There are roughly 140,000 clones in the sample; around 80% occur only once, and approximately 6.2% lies in the top ten. Input material: PBMCs. Source of these receptors: a man aged 40-49 years in good health and CMV-seropositive.

The chain carries TRBV6-4 and TRBJ1-2, with D unresolved. The CDR3 runs to 13 residues. Germline lookup yields CDR1 MRHNA and CDR2 SNTAGT. V lost 6 bases, J lost 4 bases, and 12 bases lay in between. CDR3 nucleotides: TGTGCCAGCAGCCCAGGCGCAGGCTATGGCTACACCTTC. The encoded protein is CASSPGAGYGYTF.

V is TRBV4-1 and J is TRBJ2-3; tentatively, D is TRBD1 (5 bases). Germline values: CDR1 MGHRA, CDR2 YSYEKL. This CDR3 contains 14 residues. V was shortened by 1 base and J by 2 bases, with 7 bases between the two germline ends. CDR3 sequence (DNA): TGCGCCAGCAGCCAAGCAGGGTACACAGATACGCAGTATTTT. It translates to CASSQAGYTDTQYF.

V usage is TRBV7-9 and J usage is TRBJ2-7, with no clear D. CDR1 and CDR2 (germline): SEHNR, FQNEAQ (reference sequence). This CDR3 comprises 13 residues. The germline V and J ends were trimmed by 4 bases and 2 bases, with 9 bases remaining between them. CDR3 loop: CASSSSLTYEQYF. CDR3 DNA sequence: TGTGCCAGCAGCTCGAGCTTGACCTACGAGCAGTACTTC.

This clone was detected only once. This sequence joins TRBV6-5 and TRBJ2-3; D unclear. This CDR3 is 14 amino acids long. V dropped 3 bases and J dropped 0 bases, with 7 bases sitting between them. CDR1 MNHEY and CDR2 SVGAGI come from the germline V gene. The CDR3 DNA reads as TGTGCCAGCAGTTATAGAAAGAGCACAGATACGCAGTATTTT. Translation: CASSYRKSTDTQYF.

CDR3 protein: CASSLQGALSSYEQYF. The DNA of the CDR3 is TGCGCCAGCAGCTTGCAGGGCGCCCTAAGCTCCTACGAGCAGTACTTC. The chain has TRBV5-1 and TRBJ2-7, with a possible D match to TRBD1 (5 bases). Germline V lookup: CDR1 SGHRS, CDR2 YFSETQ. The CDR3 totals 16 residues. Trimming stripped 1 base from V and 0 bases from J, with 14 bases between.